This TCR beta chain was recovered during a study of PD-1 blockade in mismatch repair-deficient tumors. Study context: All were previously treated, progressing patients with about twelve mismatch repair-deficient cancer types.

Regarding this clone: Its specificity is not known.

Generated by immunoSEQ multiplex PCR, the TCRdb table keeps only in-frame clones and is missing some. Seen here are tens of thousands of clones, roughly 83% observed once, and the top ten hold 2.5% to 3.5%. Study conclusions and caveats: Tumor-resident clones, often undetectable pretreatment in blood, expanded then contracted after pembrolizumab.

CDR1 and CDR2 from the germline V gene are KGHSH and LQKENI. The junction had 2 bases not matched to a gene; V was cut back by 3 bases and J by 5 bases. The CDR3 totals 15 residues. The receptor was isolated from an adult with mismatch repair-deficient cancer. The V and J genes are TRBV18 and TRBJ2-2, with TRBD1 matching over 11 bases. This specimen was PBMCs, taken before pembrolizumab treatment. CDR3 nucleotides: TGTGCCAGCTCACCGGGACAGGGGGAAACCGGGGAGCTGTTTTTT. As protein: CASSPGQGETGELFF.